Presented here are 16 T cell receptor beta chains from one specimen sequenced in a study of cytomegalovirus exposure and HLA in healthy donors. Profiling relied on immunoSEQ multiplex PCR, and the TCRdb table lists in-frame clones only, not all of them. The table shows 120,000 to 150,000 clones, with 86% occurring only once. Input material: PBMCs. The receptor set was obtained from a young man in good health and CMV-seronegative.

This chain's CDR3 is CASSLLAGGHGELFF. The CDR3 bases are TGTGCCAGCAGCCTACTAGCGGGAGGGCACGGGGAGCTGTTTTTT. The chain couples TRBV28 to TRBJ2-2; the match to TRBD2 covers 13 bases. This CDR3 is 15 amino acids long. Germline lookup yields CDR1 MDHEN and CDR2 SYDVKM. V was clipped by 6 bases and J by 7 bases; unmatched bases: 5.

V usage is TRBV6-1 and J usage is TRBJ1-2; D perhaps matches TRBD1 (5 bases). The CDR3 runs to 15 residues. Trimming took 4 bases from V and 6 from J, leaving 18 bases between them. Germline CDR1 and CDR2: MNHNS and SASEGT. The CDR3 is CASSVDLGQGDGYTF. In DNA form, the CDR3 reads TGTGCCAGCAGTGTGGATCTGGGGCAGGGCGATGGCTACACCTTC.

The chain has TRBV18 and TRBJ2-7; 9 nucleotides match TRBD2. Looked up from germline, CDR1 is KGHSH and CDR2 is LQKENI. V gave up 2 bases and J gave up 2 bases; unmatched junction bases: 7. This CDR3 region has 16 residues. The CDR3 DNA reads TGTGCCAGCTCACCATTTTACGCGGGAGGGACCTACGAGCAGTACTTC. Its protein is CASSPFYAGGTYEQYF.

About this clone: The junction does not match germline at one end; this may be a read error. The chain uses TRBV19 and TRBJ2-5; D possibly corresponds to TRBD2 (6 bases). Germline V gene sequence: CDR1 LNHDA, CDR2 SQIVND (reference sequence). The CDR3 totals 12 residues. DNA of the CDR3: TGTGCCAGTAGTTTCGGGAGAGAGGCCCAGTACTTC. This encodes CASSFGREAQYF.

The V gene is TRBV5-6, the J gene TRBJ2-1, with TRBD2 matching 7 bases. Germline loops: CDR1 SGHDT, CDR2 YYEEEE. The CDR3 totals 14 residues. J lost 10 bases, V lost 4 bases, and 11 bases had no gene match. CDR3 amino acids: CASSPPLPGGEQFF. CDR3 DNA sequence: TGTGCCAGCAGCCCCCCACTTCCGGGAGGCGAGCAGTTCTTC.

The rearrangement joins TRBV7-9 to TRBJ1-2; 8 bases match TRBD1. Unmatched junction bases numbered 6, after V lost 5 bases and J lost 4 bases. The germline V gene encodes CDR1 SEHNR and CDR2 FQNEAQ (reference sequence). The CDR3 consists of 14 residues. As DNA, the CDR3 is TGTGCCAGCAGCGCCGGGACAGGAGCCTATGGCTACACCTTC. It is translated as CASSAGTGAYGYTF. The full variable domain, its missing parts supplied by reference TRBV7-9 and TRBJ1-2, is DTGVSQNPRHKITKRGQNVTFRCDPISEHNRLYWYRQTLGQGPEFLTYFQNEAQLEKSRLLSDRFSAERPKGSFSTLEIQRTEQGDSAMYLCASSAGTGAYGYTFGSGTRLTVV.

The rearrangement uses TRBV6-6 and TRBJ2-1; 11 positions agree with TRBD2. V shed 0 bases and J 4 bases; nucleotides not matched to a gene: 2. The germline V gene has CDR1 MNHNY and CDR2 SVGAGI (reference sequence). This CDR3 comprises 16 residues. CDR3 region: CASSYSPSGRYNEQFF. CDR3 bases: TGTGCCAGCAGTTACTCTCCTAGCGGGAGGTACAATGAGCAGTTCTTC.

The CDR3 sequence: CASSLTGIADTQYF. In DNA, the CDR3 is TGCGCCAGCAGCTTAACAGGGATCGCAGATACGCAGTATTTT. The V gene is TRBV5-1, the J gene TRBJ2-3; a possible D gene is TRBD1 (6 bases). Trimming took off 2 bases at V and 4 bases at J, with 11 bases between the two ends. In germline, CDR1 is SGHRS, CDR2 YFSETQ. This CDR3 has 14 amino acids.

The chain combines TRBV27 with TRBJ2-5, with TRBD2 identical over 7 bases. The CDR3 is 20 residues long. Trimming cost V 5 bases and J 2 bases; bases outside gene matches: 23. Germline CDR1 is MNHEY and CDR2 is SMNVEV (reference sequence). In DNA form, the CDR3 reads TGTGCCAGCAGTCTCGCCCCTCTAGGAGCGGGGCGCCCACAACAAGAGACCCAGTACTTC. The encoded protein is CASSLAPLGAGRPQQETQYF.

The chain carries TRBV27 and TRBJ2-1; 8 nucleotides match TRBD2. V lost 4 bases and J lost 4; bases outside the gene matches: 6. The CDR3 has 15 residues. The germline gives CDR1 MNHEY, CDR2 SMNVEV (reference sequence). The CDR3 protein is CASSSGGTIYNEQFF. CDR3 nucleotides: TGTGCCAGCAGTTCGGGGGGGACAATTTACAATGAGCAGTTCTTC.

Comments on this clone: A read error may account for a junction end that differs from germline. CDR3 region: CASSTQLYSEANVLTF. DNA of the CDR3: TGTGCCAGCAGCACACAACTATACTCTGAGGCCAACGTCCTGACTTTC. The V call is TRBV5-4, the J call TRBJ2-6; D is uncertain. This CDR3 contains 16 residues. Germline V gives CDR1 SGHNT, CDR2 YYREEE (reference sequence).

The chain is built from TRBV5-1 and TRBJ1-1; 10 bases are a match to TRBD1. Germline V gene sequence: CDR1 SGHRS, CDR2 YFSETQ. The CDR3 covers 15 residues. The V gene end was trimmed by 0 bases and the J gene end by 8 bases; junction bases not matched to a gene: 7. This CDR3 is CASSLGAGGQGEAFF. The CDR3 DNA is TGCGCCAGCAGCTTGGGCGCTGGGGGACAGGGGGAAGCTTTCTTT.

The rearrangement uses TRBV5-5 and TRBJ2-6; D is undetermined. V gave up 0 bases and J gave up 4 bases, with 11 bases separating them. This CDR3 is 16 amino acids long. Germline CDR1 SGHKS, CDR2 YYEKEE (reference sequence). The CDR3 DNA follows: TGTGCCAGCAGCTTGGGAGCCTTATCCGGGGCCAACGTCCTGACTTTC. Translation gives CASSLGALSGANVLTF.

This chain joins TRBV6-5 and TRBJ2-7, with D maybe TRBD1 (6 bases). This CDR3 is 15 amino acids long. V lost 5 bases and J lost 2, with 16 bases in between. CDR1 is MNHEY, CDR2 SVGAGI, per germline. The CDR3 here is CASSRLDSSAYEQYF. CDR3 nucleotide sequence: TGTGCCAGCAGTCGCCTGGACAGCTCTGCCTACGAGCAGTACTTC.

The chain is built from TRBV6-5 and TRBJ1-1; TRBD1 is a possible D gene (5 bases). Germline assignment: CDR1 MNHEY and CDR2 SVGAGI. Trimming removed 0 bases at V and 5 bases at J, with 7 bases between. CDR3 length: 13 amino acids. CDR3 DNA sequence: TGTGCCAGCAGTTACTCTCGGGGGACTGAAGCTTTCTTT. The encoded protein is CASSYSRGTEAFF.

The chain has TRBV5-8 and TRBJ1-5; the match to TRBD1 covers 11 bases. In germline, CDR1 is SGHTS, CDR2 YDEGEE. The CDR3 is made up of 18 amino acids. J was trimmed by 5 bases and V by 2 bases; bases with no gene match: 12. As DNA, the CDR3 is TGTGCCAGCAGCTTTTGGACAGGGGGCGATCTCGAGGATCAGCCCCAGCATTTT. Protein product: CASSFWTGGDLEDQPQHF.